This section outlines one T cell receptor beta chain sequence together with its context. It has no known antigen specificity. No base quality information exists; no much larger clone differs at one position. For sequencing of the TCRbeta CDR3 region, genomic DNA was extracted from the sorted cells. The immunoSEQ Assay was used for sequencing of TCRbeta CDR3 regions. What TCRdb holds here is the immuneACCESS table cut down to in-frame rearrangements. Part of the clones is not present; checked against another copy, under half of the missing clones reflect an unresolved V gene, and the others are unexplained. Recorded for this sample are 20,000 to 30,000 clones; 79% of them occurred a single time. 10% to 15% of the sample goes to the ten largest clones. This specimen belongs to a study of OX40 agonist ivuxolimab in advanced cancers. Describing the broader study: Ivuxolimab was a fully human IgG2 agonistic monoclonal antibody targeting the costimulatory receptor OX40 (CD134). Intravenous ivuxolimab was administered to patients every 2 weeks at six dose levels: 0.01, 0.1, 0.3, 1.5, 3 and 10 mg/kg. Among the roughly 52 dose-escalation patients, about 20 had hepatocellular carcinoma, around 15 melanoma, 9 renal cell carcinoma and 9 head and neck cancer. In the dose-escalation cohort, 82.7% of patients were male, and the mean age was approximately 64 years, with a range of about 20 to 79. Prior anti-PD-1, anti-PD-L1 or anti-CTLA-4 therapy was permitted, and checkpoint inhibitors had been received by around 39% of dose-escalation patients. Partial responses were achieved by three dose-escalation patients, of whom one had hepatocellular carcinoma and two had cutaneous melanoma. The point of sequencing TCRbeta in the periphery was to test whether ivuxolimab changed TCR sequence diversity and drove clonal T-cell expansion. The paper covers the monotherapy dose-escalation part of the phase I ivuxolimab trial, which included N of about 50 patients.

Points the paper makes about the study in general: At doses from 0.1 to 3.0 mg/kg, clonal expansion was seen in both CD4+ and CD8+ blood T cells between baseline and week 6. Low levels of normalized T-cell clonal expansion were also shown by some nonresponding patients. After ivuxolimab, more expanded clones were found on average in CD8+ T cells than in CD4+ T cells. In the 0.1-3.0 mg/kg groups, partial responders had among the lowest normalized peripheral clonal expansion, particularly in CD8+ T cells. The antigen specificity of the peripheral T cells that underwent clonal expansion was not determined.

The germline V gene gives CDR1 as KGHSH and CDR2 as LQKENI. The CDR3 measures 15 amino acids from cysteine to phenylalanine. The retained sequence is limited to the CDR3, 45 bases, with the frame set at the first base. Germline trimming: 4 bases from V, 0 bases from J; junction bases outside gene matches: 6. The trial excluded patients who had a history of autoimmune disease or who were on systemic immunosuppression. In every dose cohort, peripheral blood was drawn for TCR sequencing at baseline, cycle 4 day 1, and cycle 7 day 1. The samples were taken from a phase I, first-in-human, multicenter, open-label dose-escalation trial of ivuxolimab. The trial enrolled adults with locally advanced or metastatic head and neck squamous cell, hepatocellular, melanoma or renal cell carcinoma. Before TCR sequencing, CD4+ T cells and CD8+ T cells were sorted from peripheral blood as separate populations.

The sample in question was CD4+ or CD8+ T cells sorted from blood, obtained in a trial of the OX40 agonist ivuxolimab. The TCR comes from an adult with an advanced solid tumor such as melanoma, head and neck, liver or kidney cancer. This receptor chain uses TRBV18 and TRBJ2-7; TRBD2 agrees with 7 junctional bases. The bases are TGTGCCAGCTCACGCACCGGGACTATCTCCTACGAGCAGTACTTC. This gives the protein CASSRTGTISYEQYF.